The next 8 T cell receptor beta chains were all read from a single sample in a study of early T cells in non-severe SARS-CoV-2 infection (dated by TCRdb to the early 2020s). Library creation used 5' RACE. Instrument used: NextSeq 500. TCRdb applied fastp at Q25 and MiXCR to the public reads, then kept only in-frame beta chains. Each record represents a unique CDR3 protein, reported with the most common genes and DNA among its rows. The sample yields about 49,000 distinct CDR3 sequences; 10% to 15% were counted once. Roughly a tenth of the sample lies in the top ten. Source material: whole blood. The receptor source for this set is an adult who was a healthcare worker with PCR-confirmed SARS-CoV-2 infection or an uninfected control (not recorded which).

This clonotype was counted between two and nine times. The rearrangement uses TRBV20-1 and TRBJ1-2; TRBD1 might be the D (5 bases). Germline CDR1 is DFQATT and CDR2 is SNEGSKA (reference sequence). The CDR3 length is 14 residues. The V and J ends lost 1 base and 3 bases respectively, with 12 bases between them. CDR3 in amino acids: CSARGQGRYYGYTF. The CDR3 DNA sequence: TGCAGTGCTAGAGGGCAGGGTCGATACTATGGCTACACCTTC.

This chain connects TRBV19 to TRBJ2-1; D call uncertain. V lost 3 bases, J lost 8 bases, and 8 bases lay in between. CDR1 is LNHDA, CDR2 SQIVND, per germline (reference sequence). The length of the CDR3 is 12 residues. The CDR3 reads CASSIEDDEQFF. CDR3 sequence (DNA): TGTGCCAGTAGTATCGAGGACGATGAGCAGTTCTTC. Complete variable domain (other parts from reference TRBV19 and TRBJ2-1): DGGITQSPKYLFRKEGQNVTLSCEQNLNHDAMYWYRQDPGQGLRLIYYSQIVNDFQKGDIAEGYSVSREKKESFPLTVTSAQKNPTAFYLCASSIEDDEQFFGPGTRLTVL.

This clonotype was detected only a few times. The chain has TRBV7-2 and TRBJ1-5; D might be TRBD1 (6 bases). V was clipped by 5 bases and J by 1 base, with 12 bases between them. The CDR3 consists of 15 residues. Germline values: CDR1 SGHTA, CDR2 FQGNSA. CDR3 nucleotides: TGTGCCAGCAGCATGAACCAGGGGAGCAATCAGCCCCAGCATTTT. Translating gives CASSMNQGSNQPQHF.

This clonotype was counted many times. The chain uses TRBV12-3 or TRBV12-4 and TRBJ1-2; 9 positions agree with TRBD1. The CDR3 covers 15 residues. Trimming at V came to 5 bases and at J to 3 bases, leaving 7 bases not matched to a gene. CDR3: CASSNGTGLYYGYTF. The CDR3, as DNA: TGTGCCAGCAGTAATGGGACAGGGCTTTACTATGGCTACACCTTC.

This clonotype was observed a few times. This chain joins TRBV27 and TRBJ2-6, with 7 nucleotides matching TRBD1. The CDR3 has 14 residues. V shed 5 bases, J shed 12 bases, and the junction held 10 bases outside the gene matches. Germline V CDR1 and CDR2: MNHEY, SMNVEV (reference sequence). CDR3: CASSTLDRRGVLTF. The CDR3 coding sequence is TGTGCCAGCAGTACCCTGGACAGGAGAGGCGTCCTGACTTTC. Drawing the rest from reference TRBV27 and TRBJ2-6, the complete variable domain is EAQVTQNPRYLITVTGKKLTVTCSQNMNHEYMSWYRQDPGLGLRQIYYSMNVEVTDKGDVPEGYKVSRKEKRNFPLILESPSPNQTSLYFCASSTLDRRGVLTFGAGSRLTVL.

J is TRBJ1-3 and V is TRBV7-9; D not resolved. Per germline, CDR1 SEHNR and CDR2 FQNEAQ (reference sequence). This CDR3 contains 16 residues. V was trimmed by 1 base and J by 0 bases, leaving 10 bases between them. CDR3 residues: CASSLGDPRSGNTIYF. In DNA form, the CDR3 reads TGTGCCAGCAGCTTAGGTGACCCCCGCTCTGGAAACACCATATATTTT. The full variable domain, in which reference TRBV7-9 and TRBJ1-3 provide the parts outside the CDR3, is DTGVSQNPRHKITKRGQNVTFRCDPISEHNRLYWYRQTLGQGPEFLTYFQNEAQLEKSRLLSDRFSAERPKGSFSTLEIQRTEQGDSAMYLCASSLGDPRSGNTIYFGEGSWLTVV.

Comments on this clonotype: Given a much more abundant clone one base away, this may be a read error. The chain couples TRBV29-1 to TRBJ2-7; possibly TRBD2 for D (5 bases). Germline V gene lookup returns CDR1 SQVTM and CDR2 ANQGSEA. The CDR3 length is 11 residues. Trimming took off 4 bases at V and 3 bases at J, with 7 bases between the two ends. Here the CDR3 reads CSVGGSYEQYF. The CDR3 DNA sequence: TGCAGCGTTGGAGGGAGCTACGAGCAGTACTTC.

This clonotype was seen repeatedly, ten times or more. The rearrangement uses TRBV29-1 and TRBJ1-2; 11 bases map to TRBD1. Looked up from germline, CDR1 is SQVTM and CDR2 is ANQGSEA. With 7 bases clipped from V and 8 bases from J, the junction kept 12 bases outside the gene matches. The CDR3 loop spans 14 amino acids. CDR3 amino acids: CSALPGQGVEGYTF. The CDR3 DNA is TGCAGCGCACTCCCGGGACAGGGGGTTGAGGGCTACACCTTC.